This TCR beta chain was captured by sequencing in a study of blood T cell repertoires in COVID-19 (dated by TCRdb to about 2020). Background for the entire study: Samples from collaborators originated in the United States, Italy and Spain and spanned both the acute and convalescent phases of COVID-19. The sample metadata nearly always contained a de-identified subject ID, COVID-19 status, age in years and sex. Deeply sampled blood TCRbeta repertoires from subjects exposed to, actively infected with, or recovered from COVID-19 were included in the dataset. Samples were obtained from the ongoing ImmuneRACE study (first 160 participants) and from approximately 1,200 subjects provided by 6 global collaborators. The repertoires were made available in a free public database intended to serve as a resource for research on the immune response to SARS-CoV-2. The prospective study material was composed of cDNA or gDNA derived from T cells, B-cell-depleted T cells, or PBMCs. Where available, HLA class I and class II types were taken from metadata supplied by the sample provider and were not determined by assay-based typing.

The collaborating institutions used their own protocols to collect whole blood in K2EDTA tubes. For TCRbeta analysis, collaborator samples were shipped as frozen whole blood, as isolated PBMCs, or as DNA extracted from either sample type. Trimming costs V 6 bases and J 3 bases, and their ends lie 17 bases apart. There are 15 amino acids in the CDR3, from cysteine to phenylalanine inclusive. Solely the CDR3 DNA is kept, with 45 bases framed from the first base. For CDR1 and CDR2, the germline V gene lists SGHTA and FQGNSA. The immunoSEQ Assay, a bias-controlled multiplex PCR, was used to amplify TCRbeta CDR3 regions from genomic DNA. The original pipeline was this. Within the assay, amplification of reference gene primers was used to estimate how many nucleated cells each sample contained. To quantify the absolute abundance of each unique TCRbeta CDR3 rearrangement, sequence reads were collapsed and filtered. For each sample, productive Simpson clonality was calculated by taking the square root of Simpson's diversity index across productive rearrangements. The table comes from immuneACCESS by way of TCRdb, which keeps in-frame sequences with V and J called. Part of the clones is missing from these tables; in studies checked, under half for an unresolved V gene and the rest for unknown reasons. From that table come the V and J calls and clone size; the DNA was used to work out D and trimming. The sample yields about 360,000 clones; more than 85% were counted once. The ten largest clones add up to 3% of the sample.

As for this clone: There is no known antigen for this receptor. The sample holds no much larger clone one base away, and base qualities are not on file.

What the study reported, not specific to this receptor: Clinical and demographic metadata were provided uncurated, with the amount varying by source and participant.

Rearrangement joined TRBV7-2 to TRBJ1-1; the D segment could be TRBD1, given 6 matching bases. Sequencing was carried out using peripheral blood. This receptor was taken from a human donor in a cohort sampled during active COVID-19. The CDR3 reads CASRSRTGMDTEAFF. The DNA sequence follows: TGTGCCAGCAGATCCCGTACAGGGATGGACACTGAAGCTTTCTTT. The variable domain in full, with residues beyond the CDR3 obtained from the reference TRBV7-2 and TRBJ1-1 genes, is GAGVSQSPSNKVTEKGKDVELRCDPISGHTALYWYRQSLGQGLEFLIYFQGNSAPDKSGLPSDRFSAERTGGSVSTLTIQRTQQEDSAVYLCASRSRTGMDTEAFFGQGTRLTVV.